The T cell receptor beta chain described here comes from a study of CD8+CD57+ T cells in acquired aplastic anemia. This clonotype was counted once. V lost 3 bases, J lost 3 bases, and 13 bases stayed unmatched. The germline V gene has CDR1 DFQATT and CDR2 SNEGSKA (reference sequence). The CDR3 has 17 amino acids. Both TCR beta VDJ combination and CDR3 sequence profiling were carried out. Genomic DNA was the template for this profiling. TCRdb reprocessed the reads with MiXCR, giving one entry per CDR3 protein. Of over 150,000 distinct CDR3 sequences in the sample, about three fifths were seen once. Before being chosen for sequencing, patients had shown CD8+CD57+ cell expansion by flow cytometry.

The chain has TRBV20-1 and TRBJ2-7, with 11 bases lining up with TRBD2. Sequenced material: sorted CD4+, CD8+, or CD8+CD57+ T cells (not recorded which) from PBMCs. This TCR derives from a human donor with aplastic anemia. As DNA, the CDR3 is TGCAGTGCTAGTAGTGTGTATACTAGCGGGAGTAACTACGAGCAGTACTTC. Translation gives CSASSVYTSGSNYEQYF.